The T cell receptor (beta chain) under discussion was sequenced for a study of T cells in localized non-small cell lung cancer. Sequenced by immunoSEQ multiplex PCR; TCRdb stores in-frame clones only, minus some. The sample records about 26,000 clones, approximately 89% being singletons. Study-wide results and limits: A single tumor region was sequenced, leaving heterogeneity possible.

To note about this clone: Its matching antigen is unknown.

This CDR3 has 16 amino acids. Germline V gene sequence: CDR1 SGHRS, CDR2 YFSETQ. Germline trimming cut 2 bases from V and 7 bases from J; bases unmatched to any gene: 7. This sample comprised peripheral blood, obtained before any cancer treatment. The chain carries TRBV5-1 and TRBJ2-3; 13 nucleotides line up with TRBD2. The clonotype was recovered from a female donor over 55 with stage II squamous cell lung carcinoma. CDR3 DNA sequence: TGCGCCAGCAGCTTCTCGACTAGCGGGAGGCGTTATACGCAGTATTTT. Encoded protein: CASSFSTSGRRYTQYF.